These 21 T cell receptor beta chains were all obtained from the same sample, sequenced in a study of T cells in Graves' hyperthyroidism and ophthalmopathy. RNA transcripts were the template for amplifying TCR beta CDR3 regions. Primed by the HTBI set, a first-round RT-PCR was run on the TCR CDR3. One entry per CDR3 protein, called by TCRdb with MiXCR from the multiplex PCR reads. Among around 350,000 distinct CDR3 sequences listed, about 13% were seen once. Sequencing input: blood. These receptors all come from a woman aged 18 to 35 with Graves' hyperthyroidism.

Remarks on this clonotype: The junction differs from germline at one of its ends, possibly a read error. The chain carries TRBV4-1 and TRBJ2-5; D not certain. The V gene's germline CDR1 is MGHRA and CDR2 YSYEKL. CDR3 length: 13 amino acids. This CDR3 reads CASSQAGPETQYF. The CDR3 DNA reads as TGTGCCAGCAGCCAAGCCGGGCCAGAGACCCAGTACTTC.

This clonotype was counted many times. The chain carries TRBV29-1 and TRBJ2-3; TRBD1 is a possible D gene (6 bases). CDR1 is SQVTM, CDR2 ANQGSEA, per germline. V lost 5 bases and J lost 8, with 20 bases in between. The CDR3 extends over 14 amino acids. This chain's CDR3 is CSVRAGNRGGTQYF. As DNA, the CDR3 is TGCAGCGTTCGGGCAGGCAACCGAGGGGGTACGCAGTATTTT.

This clonotype was counted ten times or more. The genes are TRBV5-1 and TRBJ2-1; perhaps TRBD2 as D (6 bases). The CDR3 consists of 15 residues. Germline CDR1 reads SGHRS; CDR2 reads YFSETQ. V lost 0 bases and J 8 bases, leaving 15 bases between the germline ends. The CDR3 reads CASSLGPGELDEQFF. CDR3 DNA: TGCGCCAGCAGCTTGGGACCGGGGGAGTTGGATGAGCAGTTCTTC.

In its sample, this clonotype was seen many times. The genes are TRBV10-3 and TRBJ1-2, with a weak D call TRBD1 (6 bases). Between the trimmed V and J ends, which lost 6 bases and 3 bases, there was a span of 11 bases. Germline V CDR1 and CDR2: ENHRY, SYGVKD. The CDR3 length is 13 residues. The DNA of the CDR3 is TGTGCCATCAGCCCCGGACAGCACTATGGCTACACCTTC. This encodes CAISPGQHYGYTF.

The rearrangement joins TRBV20-1 to TRBJ2-1; 14 bases line up with TRBD2. Per germline, CDR1 DFQATT and CDR2 SNEGSKA (reference sequence). The CDR3 has 17 residues. With 6 bases clipped from V and 1 base from J, the junction kept 8 bases outside the gene matches. CDR3 nucleotide sequence: TGCAGTGCCAACCCGGGACTAGCGGGGGTGTCCTACAATGAGCAGTTCTTC. Protein sequence: CSANPGLAGVSYNEQFF.

On this clonotype itself: A junction end diverges from the germline sequence, so it may reflect a read error. The chain couples TRBV4-1 to TRBJ1-2; D gene uncertain. Per germline, CDR1 MGHRA and CDR2 YSYEKL. The CDR3 consists of 16 residues. The CDR3 DNA reads as TGTGCCAGCAGCCAAGACATAAGTCGGTCTAACTATGGCTACACCTTC. Amino acids: CASSQDISRSNYGYTF.

In its sample, this clonotype was seen many times. The chain recombines TRBV29-1 with TRBJ2-1; 15 bases are shared with TRBD2. CDR1 and CDR2 (germline): SQVTM, ANQGSEA. Losses at the gene ends were 1 base for V and 7 bases for J; bases not matched to a gene: 2. This CDR3 region has 15 residues. CDR3: CSVEAGTSGGNEQFF. The CDR3 DNA reads TGCAGCGTTGAAGCCGGGACTAGCGGGGGGAATGAGCAGTTCTTC.

The V and J genes are TRBV25-1 and TRBJ1-6; a weak D match, TRBD1 (6 bases). This CDR3 is 17 amino acids long. The V end lost 9 bases, the J end lost 5 bases, and 23 bases lay between the germline ends. CDR1 and CDR2 (germline): MGHDK, SYGVNS. CDR3 sequence (DNA): TGTGCCAGTGGAGGAACTGGGAGGGGGAAAAATAATTCACCCCTCCACTTT. Translating it yields CASGGTGRGKNNSPLHF.

This clonotype was recorded at least ten times. The J gene is TRBJ1-4, the V gene TRBV6-1; 8 positions agree with TRBD1. Looked up from germline, CDR1 is MNHNS and CDR2 is SASEGT. The CDR3 runs 16 residues. The junction had 12 bases not matched to a gene; V was cut back by 4 bases and J by 8 bases. The DNA for the CDR3 is TGTGCCAGCAGTGGATGGACTGGACAGGGTAGGGAAAAACTGTTTTTT. Its translation: CASSGWTGQGREKLFF.

This clonotype came up many times. V and J are TRBV6-5 and TRBJ1-1; the D gene is possibly TRBD1 (6 bases). The V gene's germline CDR1 is MNHEY and CDR2 SVGAGI. V lost 2 bases and J lost 3, with 10 bases in between. This CDR3 comprises 14 residues. CDR3: CASSYGGLDTEAFF. For the CDR3, the DNA is TGTGCCAGCAGTTACGGGGGCTTGGACACTGAAGCTTTCTTT.

This clonotype was seen ten or more times. The chain employs TRBV7-2 and TRBJ2-2; D gene uncertain. The germline CDR1 and CDR2 sequences are SGHTA and FQGNSA. The CDR3 runs 13 residues. The ends were cut back, 3 bases at V and 4 bases at J, with 6 bases in the middle. In DNA form, the CDR3 reads TGTGCCAGCAGCTTCGAGGTCACCGGGGAGCTGTTTTTT. Translating it yields CASSFEVTGELFF.

This clonotype was observed many times. J is TRBJ1-5 and V is TRBV6-7; D not certain. TRBV6-7 belongs to the ORF category, with a function that is uncertain. CDR3 length: 15 amino acids. V was cut by 2 bases and J by 0 bases, with 8 bases left in between. CDR3 in amino acids: CASSYGDYSNQPQHF. Written as DNA, the CDR3 is TGTGCCAGCAGTTACGGCGATTATAGCAATCAGCCCCAGCATTTT.

This clonotype was counted a few times. The chain couples TRBV4-1 to TRBJ1-1, with TRBD1 identical over 8 bases. Unmatched junction bases numbered 24, after V lost 5 bases and J lost 10 bases. The CDR3 is 18 amino acids. Germline values: CDR1 MGHRA, CDR2 YSYEKL. The CDR3 spells CASSIRPPGQVKWGGAFF. The CDR3 DNA is TGCGCCAGCAGCATCCGACCTCCGGGACAGGTCAAATGGGGCGGAGCTTTCTTT.

This rearrangement joins TRBV7-3 to TRBJ2-4, with 9 bases fitting TRBD2. The CDR3 length is 19 residues. Trimming at V came to 4 bases and at J to 0 bases, leaving 13 bases not matched to a gene. Germline V gene sequence: CDR1 SGHTA, CDR2 FQGTGA. The CDR3 spells CASSSPLAGRNLAKNIQYF. CDR3 bases: TGTGCCAGCAGCTCCCCCCTAGCGGGAAGAAACCTAGCCAAAAACATTCAGTACTTC.

This clonotype has ten or more counts. The chain combines TRBV2 with TRBJ1-2, with 9 bases aligning to TRBD1. The V gene end was trimmed by 4 bases and the J gene end by 3 bases; junction bases not matched to a gene: 12. This CDR3 has 17 residues. Per the germline V gene, CDR1 is SNHLY and CDR2 is FYNNEI. The CDR3 loop is CASSGRGQGRSDYGYTF. The CDR3, as DNA: TGTGCCAGCAGTGGGAGGGGACAGGGAAGGTCGGACTATGGCTACACCTTC.

This clonotype appeared many times. The chain recombines TRBV20-1 with TRBJ2-3, with TRBD2 identical over 16 bases. Trimming cost V 6 bases and J 4 bases; bases outside gene matches: 10. The CDR3 length is 17 residues. Germline-derived CDR1 and CDR2 are DFQATT and SNEGSKA (reference sequence). CDR3 protein: CSASTGTSGGAADTQYF. CDR3 nucleotides: TGCAGTGCCAGTACGGGGACTAGCGGGGGGGCAGCAGATACGCAGTATTTT.

This clonotype has at least ten counts. The CDR3 coding sequence is TGTGCCAGCAGCTTCGGGGCAAGGGAGACCCAGTACTTC. Translated, it gives CASSFGARETQYF. The rearrangement links TRBV7-3 to TRBJ2-5, with D tentatively TRBD1 or TRBD2 (5 bases each). This CDR3 has 13 residues. The V gene's germline CDR1 is SGHTA and CDR2 FQGTGA. The V end was cut by 3 bases, the J end by 5 bases, with 10 bases between.

Note on this clonotype: This may be a read error, as it is one base from a much larger clone. J is TRBJ1-3 and V is TRBV12-3 or TRBV12-4; D uncertain. CDR3 size: 15 residues. The CDR3 DNA is TGTGCCAGCAGTTTTAGTTCAGAGGGTGGAAACATCATATATTTT. It is translated as CASSFSSEGGNIIYF.

This clonotype was recorded at least ten times. The gene calls are TRBV11-1 and TRBJ1-2; D is unclear. The V gene lost 5 bases and the J gene lost 2 bases, with 12 bases spanning the gap. The CDR3 has 14 residues. Germline loops: CDR1 SGHAT, CDR2 FQDESV (reference sequence). In nucleotides, the CDR3 is TGTGCCAGCAGCCCTTCGGACGGAAACTATGGCTACACCTTC. Its protein product is CASSPSDGNYGYTF.

In its sample, this clonotype was seen many times. For the CDR3, the DNA is TGTGCCAGCAGCTCAGGGACCGACCGAAGCTCCTACGAGCAGTACTTC. Protein: CASSSGTDRSSYEQYF. The chain recombines TRBV7-8 with TRBJ2-7; D possibly uses TRBD1 or TRBD2 (5 bases each). Germline-derived CDR1 and CDR2 are SGHVS and FQNEAQ. The CDR3 covers 16 residues. Trimming took 4 bases from V and 0 from J, leaving 16 bases between them. The full variable domain, with the rest looked up from reference TRBV7-8 and TRBJ2-7, is GAGVSQSPRYKVAKRGQDVALRCDPISGHVSLFWYQQALGQGPEFLTYFQNEAQLDKSGLPSDRFFAERPEGSVSTLKIQRTQQEDSAVYLCASSSGTDRSSYEQYFGPGTRLTVT.

Only a few counts were recorded for this clonotype. This CDR3 is CASNEVGTGRFLAKNIQYF. CDR3 sequence (DNA): TGTGCCAGCAACGAGGTCGGGACAGGGAGGTTCCTAGCCAAAAACATTCAGTACTTC. V is TRBV6-2 or TRBV6-3 and J is TRBJ2-4; 9 nucleotides align to TRBD1. J was trimmed by 0 bases and V by 7 bases; bases with no gene match: 16. Germline CDR1 MNHEY, CDR2 SVGEGT. The CDR3 is made up of 19 amino acids.